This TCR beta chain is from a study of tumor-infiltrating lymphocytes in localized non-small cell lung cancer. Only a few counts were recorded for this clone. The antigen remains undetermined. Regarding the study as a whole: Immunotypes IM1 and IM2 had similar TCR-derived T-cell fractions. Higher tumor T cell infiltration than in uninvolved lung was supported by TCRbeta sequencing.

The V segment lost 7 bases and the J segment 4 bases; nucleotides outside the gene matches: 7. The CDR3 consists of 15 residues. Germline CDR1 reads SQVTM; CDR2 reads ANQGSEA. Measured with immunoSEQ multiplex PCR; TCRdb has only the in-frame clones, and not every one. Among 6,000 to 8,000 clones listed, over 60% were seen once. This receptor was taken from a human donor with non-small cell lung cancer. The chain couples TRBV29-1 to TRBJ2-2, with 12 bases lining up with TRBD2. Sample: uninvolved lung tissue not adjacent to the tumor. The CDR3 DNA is TGCAGCGCCCGGGGACTAGCGGGCCGCACCGGGGAGCTGTTTTTT. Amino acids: CSARGLAGRTGELFF.